This is a list of T cell receptor beta chains from one sample in a study of T cells in Graves' hyperthyroidism and ophthalmopathy. TCRdb analysed the multiplex PCR reads with MiXCR anew, one entry per CDR3 protein. The sample shows about 500,000 distinct CDR3 sequences, approximately 49% of them seen only once. Sequencing was performed on peripheral blood or thyroid tissue (not recorded which). The source is an adult woman with Graves' disease, either hyperthyroidism or ophthalmopathy (not recorded which). The CDR3 runs from the conserved cysteine through the conserved F or W. Fields, in order: clone size, V gene, D gene, J gene, CDR3 DNA, CDR3 protein. The D gene is left open where the match is weak. Clone size, where shown, is once, few, many, or a class for clones that have expanded.

many,TRBV19,.,TRBJ1-2,TGTGCCAGTAGTCAGGGGATCTATGGCTACACCTTC,CASSQGIYGYTF
many,TRBV20-1,.,TRBJ1-2,TGCAGTGCCCCGGGGGGGTATGGCTACACCTTC,CSAPGGYGYTF
once,TRBV7-9,.,TRBJ2-7,TGTGCCAGCAGCTCCGGCTTGGGGCTCGAGCAGTACTTC,CASSSGLGLEQYF
.,TRBV29-1,TRBD2,TRBJ2-7,TGCAGCGTACGGACTAGTTACGAGCAGTACTTC,CSVRTSYEQYF
many,TRBV7-9,TRBD1,TRBJ1-2,TGTGCCAGCAGCTTAGGGCGACAGGGGAACGGCTACACCTTC,CASSLGRQGNGYTF
few,TRBV7-9,.,TRBJ2-1,TGTGCCAGCAGCCTGATGGGACTGTCCTTCTACAATGAGCAGTTCTTC,CASSLMGLSFYNEQFF
.,TRBV24-1,.,TRBJ1-2,TGTGCCACCAGTGTTGGGGAGGGCGGCTACACCTTC,CATSVGEGGYTF
few,TRBV30,.,TRBJ1-1,TGTGCCTGGAGGGTACGGTCCCCGGGGGTAGCTTTCTTT,CAWRVRSPGVAFF
many,TRBV10-1,TRBD1,TRBJ2-2,TGCGCCAGCAGCCAGGGGGACAGGCACACCGGGGAGCTGTTTTTT,CASSQGDRHTGELFF
.,TRBV7-9,.,TRBJ2-7,TGTGCCAGCAGCCCCCCTTCGGGAAACTACGAGCAGTACTTC,CASSPPSGNYEQYF
many,TRBV11-2,.,TRBJ2-5,TGTGCCAGCAGCACCACAGGGATATACCAAGAGACCCAGTACTTC,CASSTTGIYQETQYF
few,TRBV10-3,.,TRBJ2-5,TGTGCCATCAGGGGAGTGGGAGAGACCCAGTACTTC,CAIRGVGETQYF
.,TRBV9,TRBD1,TRBJ1-1,TGTGCCAGCAGCGCGGGACAGGGTTTCACTGAAGCTTTCTTT,CASSAGQGFTEAFF
.,TRBV7-2,.,TRBJ2-2,TGTGCCAGCAGCTTACTACAGGCTGGTGGAAACACCGGGGAGCTGTTTTTT,CASSLLQAGGNTGELFF
.,TRBV7-8,TRBD1,TRBJ1-5,TGTGCCAGCAGCCGACTGACAGGGAGCAATCAGCCCCAGCATTTT,CASSRLTGSNQPQHF
.,TRBV15,.,TRBJ2-3,TGTGCCACCAGTTCCACCGGGACCATCCTCACAGATACGCAGTATTTT,CATSSTGTILTDTQYF
many,TRBV5-1,.,TRBJ2-7,TGCGCCAGCAGCTTACAGCACGTCAACTACGAGCAGTACTTC,CASSLQHVNYEQYF
.,TRBV2,.,TRBJ1-5,TGTGCCAGTAGTATGGGCCGAGGGCAGCCCCAGCATTTT,CASSMGRGQPQHF
many,TRBV4-2,.,TRBJ2-5,TGTGCCAGCAGCCAAGCGGGATCAAACCAAGAGACCCAGTACTTC,CASSQAGSNQETQYF
many,TRBV7-8,TRBD1,TRBJ2-7,TGTGCCAGCAGCTTAGGTCCATTGGGACAGGGTAACGAGCAGTACTTC,CASSLGPLGQGNEQYF
many,TRBV4-2,TRBD2,TRBJ2-5,TGTGCCAGCAGCCAAGCCGGTGGGACTAGCGGCGAGACCCAGTACTTC,CASSQAGGTSGETQYF
.,TRBV7-2,.,TRBJ2-3,TGTGCCAGCAGCTTAAGACCCCGCACAGATACGCAGTATTTT,CASSLRPRTDTQYF
.,TRBV13,.,TRBJ2-7,TGTGCCAGCAGCCTAGGAGGGGGGAGAAGGTACGAGCAGTACTTC,CASSLGGGRRYEQYF
.,TRBV29-1,.,TRBJ2-5,TGCAGCGTTGTAGTGCCGGGCGAGACCCAGTACTTC,CSVVVPGETQYF
many,TRBV4-2,TRBD2,TRBJ2-5,TGTGCCAGCAGCCAAGATGGGGGGGTAGGGGAGACCCAGTACTTC,CASSQDGGVGETQYF
.,TRBV7-2,TRBD1,TRBJ2-7,TGTGCCAGCAGCACCCAGACAGGGGGTTCGTTTACCTACGAGCAGTACTTC,CASSTQTGGSFTYEQYF
few,TRBV14,.,TRBJ1-3,TGTGCCAGCAGCCAAGCGGTACGAATTGGAAACACCATATATTTT,CASSQAVRIGNTIYF
many,TRBV20-1,.,TRBJ1-2,TGCAGTGCTAGTAGGCAGGGCGGCTATGGCTACACCTTC,CSASRQGGYGYTF
.,TRBV7-9,TRBD1,TRBJ1-5,TGTGCCAGCAGCGGACGACAGGGCTCGGGAGGCAATCAGCCCCAGCATTTT,CASSGRQGSGGNQPQHF
.,TRBV12-3/TRBV12-4,TRBD1,TRBJ1-4,TGTGCCAGCAGTTTCGGGACAGTAAGCGAAAAACTGTTTTTT,CASSFGTVSEKLFF
many,TRBV14,.,TRBJ1-2,TGTGCCAGCAGCCGCTTCGGGAACTATGGCTACACCTTC,CASSRFGNYGYTF
many,TRBV2,.,TRBJ2-7,TGTGCCAGCCTATGGGGAGCGGGCCCCTACGAGCAGTACTTC,CASLWGAGPYEQYF
.,TRBV11-2,TRBD2,TRBJ2-3,TGTGCCAGCAGCCTCGGACTAGCCACAGATACGCAGTATTTT,CASSLGLATDTQYF
few,TRBV10-3,.,TRBJ1-5,TGTGCCATCAGTGGAGGGCATCAGCCCCAGCATTTT,CAISGGHQPQHF
once,TRBV24-1,.,TRBJ2-7,TGTGCCACCAGTGACCCTGACAGCTACGAGCAGTACTTC,CATSDPDSYEQYF
few,TRBV5-1,.,TRBJ1-6,TGCGCCAGCAGCTTACAGGTCTATAATTCACCCCTCCACTTT,CASSLQVYNSPLHF
.,TRBV13,TRBD1,TRBJ2-2,TGTGCCAGCAGCTTCTCGACAGGGGGCGGGGAGCTGTTTTTT,CASSFSTGGGELFF
many,TRBV7-2,.,TRBJ2-2,TGTGCCAGCAGCTTCGGTGACCGCAGTACCGGGGAGCTGTTTTTT,CASSFGDRSTGELFF
once,TRBV10-3,.,TRBJ2-7,TGTGCCATCAGTGAGTCGAACAGCTTCGGCGAGCAGTACTTC,CAISESNSFGEQYF
.,TRBV11-2,TRBD1,TRBJ1-6,TGTGCCAGCAGCCGCGAGGCGACAGGGTCGTATAATTCACCCCTCCACTTT,CASSREATGSYNSPLHF